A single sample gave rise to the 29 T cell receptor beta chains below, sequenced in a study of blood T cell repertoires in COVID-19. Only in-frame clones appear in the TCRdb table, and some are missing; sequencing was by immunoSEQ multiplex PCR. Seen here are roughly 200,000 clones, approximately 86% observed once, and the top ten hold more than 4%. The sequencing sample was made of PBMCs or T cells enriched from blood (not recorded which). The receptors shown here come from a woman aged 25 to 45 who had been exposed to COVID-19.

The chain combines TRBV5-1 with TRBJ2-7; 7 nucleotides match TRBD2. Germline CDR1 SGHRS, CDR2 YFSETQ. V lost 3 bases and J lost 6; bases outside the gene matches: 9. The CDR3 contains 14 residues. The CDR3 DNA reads TGCGCCAGCAGCTCGGACGGCAGCGGGGTCGAGCAGTACTTC. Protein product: CASSSDGSGVEQYF.

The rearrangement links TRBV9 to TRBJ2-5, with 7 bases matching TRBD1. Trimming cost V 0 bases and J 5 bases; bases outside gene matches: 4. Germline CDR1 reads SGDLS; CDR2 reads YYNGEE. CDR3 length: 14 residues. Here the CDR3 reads CASSVVGGRETQYF. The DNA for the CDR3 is TGTGCCAGCAGCGTAGTAGGGGGCAGGGAGACCCAGTACTTC.

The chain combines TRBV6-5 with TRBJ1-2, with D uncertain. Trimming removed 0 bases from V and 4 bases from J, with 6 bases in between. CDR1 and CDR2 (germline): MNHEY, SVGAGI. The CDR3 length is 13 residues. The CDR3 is CASSYSSSYGYTF. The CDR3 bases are TGTGCCAGCAGTTACTCGAGTAGCTATGGCTACACCTTC.

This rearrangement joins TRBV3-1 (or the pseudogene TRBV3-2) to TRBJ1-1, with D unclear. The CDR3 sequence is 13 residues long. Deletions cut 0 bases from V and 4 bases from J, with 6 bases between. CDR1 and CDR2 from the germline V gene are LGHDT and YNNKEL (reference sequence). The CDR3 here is CASSQDGLTEAFF. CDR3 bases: TGTGCCAGCAGCCAAGACGGACTCACTGAAGCTTTCTTT.

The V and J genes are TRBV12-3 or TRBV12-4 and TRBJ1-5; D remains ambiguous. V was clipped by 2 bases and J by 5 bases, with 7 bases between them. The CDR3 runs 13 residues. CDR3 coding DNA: TGTGCCAGCAGTTTAAATCAGGATCAGCCCCAGCATTTT. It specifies CASSLNQDQPQHF.

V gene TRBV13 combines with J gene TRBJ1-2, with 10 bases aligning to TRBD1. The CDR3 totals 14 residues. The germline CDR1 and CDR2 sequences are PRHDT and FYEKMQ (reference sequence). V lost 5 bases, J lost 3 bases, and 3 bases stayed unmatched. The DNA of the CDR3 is TGTGCCAGCAGCCGGGACAGGGGAGACTATGGCTACACCTTC. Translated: CASSRDRGDYGYTF.

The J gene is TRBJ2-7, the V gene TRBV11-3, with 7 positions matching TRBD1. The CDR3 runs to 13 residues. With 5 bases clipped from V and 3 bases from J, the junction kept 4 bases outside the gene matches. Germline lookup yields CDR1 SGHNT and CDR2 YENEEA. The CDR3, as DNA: TGTGCCAGCAGCCCGGACAGGATCTACGAGCAGTACTTC. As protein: CASSPDRIYEQYF.

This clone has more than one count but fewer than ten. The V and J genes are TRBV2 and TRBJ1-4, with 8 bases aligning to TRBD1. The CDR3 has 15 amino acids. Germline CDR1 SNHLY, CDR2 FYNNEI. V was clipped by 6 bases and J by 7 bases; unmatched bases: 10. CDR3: CASRGTDRGGEKLFF. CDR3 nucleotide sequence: TGTGCCAGCAGGGGAACTGACAGGGGTGGTGAAAAACTGTTTTTT.

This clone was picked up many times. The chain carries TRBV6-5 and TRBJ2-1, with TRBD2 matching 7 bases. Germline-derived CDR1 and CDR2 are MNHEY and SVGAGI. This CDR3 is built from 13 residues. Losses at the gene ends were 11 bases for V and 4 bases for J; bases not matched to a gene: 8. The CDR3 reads CAAATGGYNEQFF. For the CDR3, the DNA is TGTGCCGCCGCAACCGGGGGGTACAATGAGCAGTTCTTC.

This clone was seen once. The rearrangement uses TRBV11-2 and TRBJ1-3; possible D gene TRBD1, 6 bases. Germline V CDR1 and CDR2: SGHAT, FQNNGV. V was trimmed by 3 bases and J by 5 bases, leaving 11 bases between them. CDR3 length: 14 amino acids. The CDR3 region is CASSLGQGRNTIYF. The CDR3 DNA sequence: TGTGCCAGCAGCTTGGGACAAGGTCGAAACACCATATATTTT.

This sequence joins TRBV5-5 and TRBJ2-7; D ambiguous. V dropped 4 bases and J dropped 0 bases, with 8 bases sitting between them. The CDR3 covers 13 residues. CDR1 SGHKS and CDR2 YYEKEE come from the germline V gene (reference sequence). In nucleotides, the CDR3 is TGTGCCAGCAGCCGCCCGAGCTCCTACGAGCAGTACTTC. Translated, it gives CASSRPSSYEQYF.

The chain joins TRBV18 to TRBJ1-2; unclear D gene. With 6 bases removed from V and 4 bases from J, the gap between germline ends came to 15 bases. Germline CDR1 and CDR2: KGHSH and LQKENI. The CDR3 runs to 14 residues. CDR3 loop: CASSQGAGGYGYTF. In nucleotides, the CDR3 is TGTGCCAGCTCGCAAGGAGCGGGCGGCTATGGCTACACCTTC.

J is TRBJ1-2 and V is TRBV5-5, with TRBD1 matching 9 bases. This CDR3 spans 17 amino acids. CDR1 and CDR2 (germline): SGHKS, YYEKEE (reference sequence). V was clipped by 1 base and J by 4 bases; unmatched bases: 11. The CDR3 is CASSLKQGAGIGYGYTF. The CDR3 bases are TGTGCCAGCAGCTTGAAACAGGGGGCGGGTATTGGCTATGGCTACACCTTC.

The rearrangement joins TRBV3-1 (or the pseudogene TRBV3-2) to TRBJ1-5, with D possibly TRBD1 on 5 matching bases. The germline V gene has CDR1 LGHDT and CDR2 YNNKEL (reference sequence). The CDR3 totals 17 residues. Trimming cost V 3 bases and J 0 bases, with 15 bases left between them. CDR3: CASSQDPPGRSNQPQHF. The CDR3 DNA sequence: TGTGCCAGCAGCCAGGACCCCCCAGGGCGTAGCAATCAGCCCCAGCATTTT.

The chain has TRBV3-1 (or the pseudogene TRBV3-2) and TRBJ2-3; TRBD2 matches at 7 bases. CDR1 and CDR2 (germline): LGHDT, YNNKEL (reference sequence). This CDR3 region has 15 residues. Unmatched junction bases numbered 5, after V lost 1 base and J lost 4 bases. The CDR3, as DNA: TGTGCCAGCAGCCAAGTTGCGGGGGAACCAGATACGCAGTATTTT. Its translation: CASSQVAGEPDTQYF.

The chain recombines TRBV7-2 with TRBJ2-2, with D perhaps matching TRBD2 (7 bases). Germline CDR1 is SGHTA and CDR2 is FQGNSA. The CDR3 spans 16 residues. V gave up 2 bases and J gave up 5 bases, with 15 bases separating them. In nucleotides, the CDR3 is TGTGCCAGCAGCTTACGGTGGGGGCGGGGGACCGGGGAGCTGTTTTTT. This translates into CASSLRWGRGTGELFF.

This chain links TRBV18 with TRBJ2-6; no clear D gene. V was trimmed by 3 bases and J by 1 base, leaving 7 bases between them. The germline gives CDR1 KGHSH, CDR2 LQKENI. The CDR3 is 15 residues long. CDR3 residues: CASSPDKSGANVLTF. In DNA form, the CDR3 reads TGTGCCAGCTCACCCGACAAATCTGGGGCCAACGTCCTGACTTTC.

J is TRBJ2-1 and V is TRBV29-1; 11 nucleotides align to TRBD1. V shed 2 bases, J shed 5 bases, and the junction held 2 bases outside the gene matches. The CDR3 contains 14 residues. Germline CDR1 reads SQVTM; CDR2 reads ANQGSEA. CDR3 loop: CSVERDRGNNEQFF. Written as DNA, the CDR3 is TGCAGCGTTGAAAGGGACAGGGGGAACAATGAGCAGTTCTTC.

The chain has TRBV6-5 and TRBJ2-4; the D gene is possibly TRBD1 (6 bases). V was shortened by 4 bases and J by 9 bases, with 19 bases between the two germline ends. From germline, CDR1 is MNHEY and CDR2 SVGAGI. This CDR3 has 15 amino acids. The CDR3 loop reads CASSSRLGALGIQYF. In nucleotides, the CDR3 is TGTGCCAGCAGTTCCCGATTGGGGGCTCTGGGCATTCAGTACTTC.

CDR3 DNA sequence: TGTGCCAGCAGCAAGCTAGCGGGGGGTTTTCTTTCCTACGAGCAGTACTTC. Encoded protein: CASSKLAGGFLSYEQYF. V usage is TRBV11-2 and J usage is TRBJ2-7, with 11 nucleotides matching TRBD2. The CDR3 has 17 residues. V shed 5 bases, J shed 1 base, and the junction held 10 bases outside the gene matches. Germline V gives CDR1 SGHAT, CDR2 FQNNGV.

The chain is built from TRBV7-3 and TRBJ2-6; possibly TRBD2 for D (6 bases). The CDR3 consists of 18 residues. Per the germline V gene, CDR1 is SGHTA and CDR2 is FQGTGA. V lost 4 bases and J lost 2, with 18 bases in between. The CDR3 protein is CASSSSGLSQAGANVLTF. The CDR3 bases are TGTGCCAGCAGCTCTTCTGGACTAAGTCAGGCTGGGGCCAACGTCCTGACTTTC.

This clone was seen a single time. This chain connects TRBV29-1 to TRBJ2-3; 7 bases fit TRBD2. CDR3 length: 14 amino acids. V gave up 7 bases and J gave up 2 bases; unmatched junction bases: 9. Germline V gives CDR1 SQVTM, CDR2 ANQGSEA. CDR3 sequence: CSERRGGDTDTQYF. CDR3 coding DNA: TGCAGCGAGCGGCGCGGGGGAGACACAGATACGCAGTATTTT.

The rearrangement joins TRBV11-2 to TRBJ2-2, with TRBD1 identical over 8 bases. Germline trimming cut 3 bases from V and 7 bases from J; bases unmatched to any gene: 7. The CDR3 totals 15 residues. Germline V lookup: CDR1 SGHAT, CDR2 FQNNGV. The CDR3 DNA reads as TGTGCCAGCAGCTTTACAGGGGGGTATATCGGGGAGCTGTTTTTT. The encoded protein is CASSFTGGYIGELFF.

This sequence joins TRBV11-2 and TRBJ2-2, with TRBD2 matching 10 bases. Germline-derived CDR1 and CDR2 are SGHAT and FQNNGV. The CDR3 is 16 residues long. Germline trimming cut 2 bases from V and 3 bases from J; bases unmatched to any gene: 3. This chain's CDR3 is CASSLSGGDDTGELFF. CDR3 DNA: TGTGCCAGCAGCTTAAGCGGGGGGGATGACACCGGGGAGCTGTTTTTT.

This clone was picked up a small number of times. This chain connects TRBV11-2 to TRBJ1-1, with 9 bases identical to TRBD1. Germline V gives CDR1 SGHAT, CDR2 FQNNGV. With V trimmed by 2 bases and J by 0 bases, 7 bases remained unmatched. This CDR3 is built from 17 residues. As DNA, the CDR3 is TGTGCCAGCAGCTTAAACCGGGACAGGGCCTTGAACACTGAAGCTTTCTTT. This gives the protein CASSLNRDRALNTEAFF. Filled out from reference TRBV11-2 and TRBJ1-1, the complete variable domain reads EAGVAQSPRYKIIEKRQSVAFWCNPISGHATLYWYQQILGQGPKLLIQFQNNGVVDDSQLPKDRFSAERLKGVDSTLKIQPAKLEDSAVYLCASSLNRDRALNTEAFFGQGTRLTVV.

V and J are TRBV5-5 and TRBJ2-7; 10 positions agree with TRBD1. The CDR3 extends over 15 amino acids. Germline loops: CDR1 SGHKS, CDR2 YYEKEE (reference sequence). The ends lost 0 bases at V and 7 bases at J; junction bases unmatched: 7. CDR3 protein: CASSLGGTGVEEQYF. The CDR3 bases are TGTGCCAGCAGCTTGGGCGGGACAGGGGTAGAAGAGCAGTACTTC.

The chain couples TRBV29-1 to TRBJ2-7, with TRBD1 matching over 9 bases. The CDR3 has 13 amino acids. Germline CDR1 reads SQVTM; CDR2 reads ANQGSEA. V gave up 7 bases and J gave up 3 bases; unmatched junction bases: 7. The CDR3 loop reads CSAGDRVGYEQYF. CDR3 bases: TGCAGCGCTGGGGACAGGGTAGGCTACGAGCAGTACTTC.

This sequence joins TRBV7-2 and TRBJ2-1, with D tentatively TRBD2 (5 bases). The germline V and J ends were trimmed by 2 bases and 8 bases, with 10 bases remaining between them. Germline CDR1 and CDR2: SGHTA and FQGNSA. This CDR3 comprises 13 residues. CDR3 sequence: CASSLSQRDEQFF. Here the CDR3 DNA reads TGTGCCAGCAGCTTATCCCAGAGGGATGAGCAGTTCTTC.

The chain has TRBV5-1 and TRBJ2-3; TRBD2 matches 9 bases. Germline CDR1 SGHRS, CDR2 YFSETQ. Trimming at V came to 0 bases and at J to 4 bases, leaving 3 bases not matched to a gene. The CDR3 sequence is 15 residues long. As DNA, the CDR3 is TGCGCCAGCAGCTTGGCTCGCGGGGGGGCAGATACGCAGTATTTT. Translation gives CASSLARGGADTQYF.